Each of the 18 T cell receptor beta chains below was sequenced from the same sample in a study of blood T cell repertoires in COVID-19. Produced via immunoSEQ multiplex PCR; TCRdb's table is partial and in-frame only. The table lists over 85,000 clones, 88% of them singletons. Material: peripheral blood. The source of these receptors is a woman in her forties or fifties with acute or convalescent COVID-19.

The chain combines TRBV6-4 with TRBJ1-4, with 9 positions matching TRBD1. This CDR3 has 13 amino acids. The V segment lost 8 bases and the J segment 8 bases; nucleotides outside the gene matches: 6. Germline CDR1 reads MRHNA; CDR2 reads SNTAGT. CDR3 residues: CASWRDREEKLFF. CDR3 sequence (DNA): TGTGCCAGCTGGCGGGACAGGGAGGAAAAACTGTTTTTT.

The rearrangement uses TRBV2 and TRBJ2-1; tentative D call: TRBD1 (8 bases). The germline V gene encodes CDR1 SNHLY and CDR2 FYNNEI. This CDR3 region has 15 residues. V was shortened by 5 bases and J by 6 bases, with 17 bases between the two germline ends. In nucleotides, the CDR3 is TGTGCCAGCAGTTTTACAGGGGGACTACCCAATGAGCAGTTCTTC. Its protein is CASSFTGGLPNEQFF.

The chain combines TRBV5-1 with TRBJ2-2; possibly TRBD1 for D (5 bases). The CDR3 is 15 residues long. Germline CDR1 is SGHRS and CDR2 is YFSETQ. V was shortened by 4 bases and J by 6 bases, with 16 bases between the two germline ends. DNA for the CDR3: TGCGCCAGCAGCAGGCAGGGTGGTGAAGCCGGGGAGCTGTTTTTT. As protein: CASSRQGGEAGELFF.

The chain links TRBV24-1 to TRBJ2-1; TRBD2 agrees at 12 bases. The J segment lost 5 bases and the V segment lost 3 bases, leaving 7 bases of the junction unmatched. Germline loops: CDR1 KGHDR, CDR2 SFDVKD. The CDR3 has 17 residues. The CDR3 DNA reads TGTGCCACCAGTGATCTAGCTAGCGGGAGGGCCGACAATGAGCAGTTCTTC. It codes for CATSDLASGRADNEQFF.

The V gene is TRBV20-1, the J gene TRBJ1-5, with D possibly matching TRBD1 (6 bases). This CDR3 has 13 residues. The germline gives CDR1 DFQATT, CDR2 SNEGSKA (reference sequence). V dropped 3 bases and J dropped 5 bases, with 11 bases sitting between them. This CDR3 reads CSASPQGDQPQHF. The CDR3 region has the DNA TGCAGTGCTAGTCCACAGGGTGATCAGCCCCAGCATTTT.

The rearrangement joins TRBV5-4 to TRBJ2-1; TRBD2 matches 13 bases. The CDR3 consists of 19 residues. V dropped 3 bases and J dropped 6; count of bases not matched to a gene: 15. Per germline, CDR1 SGHNT and CDR2 YYREEE (reference sequence). Here the CDR3 DNA reads TGTGCCAGCAGCTGGGGACTAGCGGGAACCCGAATATCGGGCAATGAGCAGTTCTTC. Translating it yields CASSWGLAGTRISGNEQFF.

CDR3 DNA: TGTGCCAGCAGTTCCTCCGGGACAGGGTTATCCTACGAGCAGTACTTC. Translation gives CASSSSGTGLSYEQYF. The V and J genes are TRBV27 and TRBJ2-7, with 9 positions matching TRBD1. Germline values: CDR1 MNHEY, CDR2 SMNVEV (reference sequence). The CDR3 runs to 16 residues. With V trimmed by 4 bases and J by 1 base, 8 bases remained unmatched.

This sequence joins TRBV29-1 and TRBJ1-2, with D tentatively TRBD1 (6 bases). This CDR3 has 11 residues. V was trimmed by 4 bases and J by 7 bases, leaving 10 bases between them. Germline V gene lookup returns CDR1 SQVTM and CDR2 ANQGSEA. The CDR3 DNA is TGCAGCGTTGCCAGGGGCGGTGGCTACACCTTC. Residues: CSVARGGGYTF.

J is TRBJ1-2 and V is TRBV7-9; TRBD1 aligns across 8 bases. CDR1 is SEHNR, CDR2 FQNEAQ, per germline (reference sequence). The V segment lost 3 bases and the J segment 4 bases; nucleotides outside the gene matches: 4. This CDR3 is 14 amino acids long. The CDR3 region is CASSLGQVLYGYTF. The CDR3 nucleotides are TGTGCCAGCAGCTTGGGACAGGTCCTCTATGGCTACACCTTC.

CDR3 residues: CASSWRAKASGISDEQYF. The CDR3 DNA reads TGCGCCAGCAGCTGGAGGGCCAAAGCTAGCGGGATCAGCGACGAGCAGTACTTC. J is TRBJ2-7 and V is TRBV5-1, with TRBD2 matching over 9 bases. Germline values: CDR1 SGHRS, CDR2 YFSETQ. The CDR3 consists of 18 residues. The V segment lost 3 bases and the J segment 5 bases; nucleotides outside the gene matches: 18.

The chain recombines TRBV18 with TRBJ1-3; TRBD1 is a possible D gene (5 bases). The germline gives CDR1 KGHSH, CDR2 LQKENI. This CDR3 spans 14 amino acids. V was cut by 4 bases and J by 1 base, with 8 bases left in between. CDR3 sequence: CASSLDSSGNTIYF. The CDR3 coding sequence is TGTGCCAGCTCACTCGACAGTTCTGGAAACACCATATATTTT.

The V gene is TRBV6-6, the J gene TRBJ1-5; 10 bases agree with TRBD1. The V gene's germline CDR1 is MNHNY and CDR2 SVGAGI (reference sequence). V trimming: 6 bases; J trimming: 6 bases; junction bases outside the gene matches: 8. The CDR3 consists of 15 residues. The CDR3 DNA reads TGTGCCAGCAGCCACGGGACAGGGGATGTTCAGCCCCAGCATTTT. It codes for CASSHGTGDVQPQHF.

The chain recombines TRBV29-1 with TRBJ2-2; D is perhaps TRBD2 (6 bases). The CDR3 runs 12 residues. V lost 6 bases and J lost 5, with 10 bases in between. Per the germline V gene, CDR1 is SQVTM and CDR2 is ANQGSEA. The CDR3 reads CSVEGMTGELFF. The CDR3 DNA reads as TGCAGCGTGGAGGGGATGACCGGGGAGCTGTTTTTT.

The chain uses TRBV5-1 and TRBJ1-5; D call uncertain. V gave up 2 bases and J gave up 1 base, with 10 bases separating them. Looked up from germline, CDR1 is SGHRS and CDR2 is YFSETQ. CDR3 length: 15 residues. CDR3 bases: TGCGCCAGCAGCTTAGAGGGTACGAGCAATCAGCCCCAGCATTTT. This codes for CASSLEGTSNQPQHF. The full variable domain, in which reference TRBV5-1 and TRBJ1-5 provide the parts outside the CDR3, is KAGVTQTPRYLIKTRGQQVTLSCSPISGHRSVSWYQQTPGQGLQFLFEYFSETQRNKGNFPGRFSGRQFSNSRSEMNVSTLELGDSALYLCASSLEGTSNQPQHFGDGTRLSIL.

The rearrangement links TRBV3-1 (or the pseudogene TRBV3-2) to TRBJ1-6; possible D gene TRBD1, 6 bases. This CDR3 has 14 amino acids. In germline, CDR1 is LGHDT, CDR2 YNNKEL (reference sequence). V was clipped by 3 bases and J by 6 bases, with 9 bases between them. This CDR3 reads CASSQGTPNSPLHF. The CDR3 DNA is TGTGCCAGCAGCCAGGGGACACCTAATTCACCCCTCCACTTT.

This chain's CDR3 is CASSYSFAGPYGYTF. CDR3 sequence (DNA): TGTGCCAGCAGTTACTCGTTCGCCGGTCCCTATGGCTACACCTTC. V and J are TRBV6-5 and TRBJ1-2; D is unresolved. This CDR3 region has 15 residues. Germline V gene sequence: CDR1 MNHEY, CDR2 SVGAGI. Trimming removed 0 bases at V and 4 bases at J, with 12 bases between.

V usage is TRBV3-1 (or the pseudogene TRBV3-2) and J usage is TRBJ1-1, with D possibly being TRBD1 (6 bases). In germline, CDR1 is LGHDT, CDR2 YNNKEL (reference sequence). Trimming pared 2 bases from V and 3 bases from J, leaving 13 bases between. The CDR3 is 15 residues long. The CDR3 here is CASSQTGGADTEAFF. Written as DNA, the CDR3 is TGTGCCAGCAGCCAAACCGGGGGGGCAGACACTGAAGCTTTCTTT.

This sequence joins TRBV7-2 and TRBJ2-1; a weak D match, TRBD2 (5 bases). The CDR3 length is 12 residues. In germline, CDR1 is SGHTA, CDR2 FQGNSA. Trimming pared 3 bases from V and 8 bases from J, leaving 8 bases between. CDR3 nucleotide sequence: TGTGCCAGCAGCTTGAGGGTCCATGAGCAGTTCTTC. It specifies CASSLRVHEQFF.